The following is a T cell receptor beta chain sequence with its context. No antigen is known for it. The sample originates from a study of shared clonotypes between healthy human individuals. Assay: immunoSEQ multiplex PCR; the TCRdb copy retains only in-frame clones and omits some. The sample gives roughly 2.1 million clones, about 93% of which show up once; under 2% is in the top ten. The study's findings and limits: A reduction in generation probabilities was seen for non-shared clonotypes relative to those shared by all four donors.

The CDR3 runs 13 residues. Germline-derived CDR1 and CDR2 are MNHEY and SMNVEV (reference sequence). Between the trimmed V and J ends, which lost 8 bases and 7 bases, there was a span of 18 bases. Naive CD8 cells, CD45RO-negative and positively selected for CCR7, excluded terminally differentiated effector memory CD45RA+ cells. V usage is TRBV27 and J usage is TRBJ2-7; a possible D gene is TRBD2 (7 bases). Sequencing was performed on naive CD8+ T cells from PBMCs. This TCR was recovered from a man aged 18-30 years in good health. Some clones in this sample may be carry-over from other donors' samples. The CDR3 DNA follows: TGTGCCAGCTCGAAGGGGGGGTTGCGGGAGCAGTACTTC. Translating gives CASSKGGLREQYF.